This T cell receptor (beta chain) stems from a study of blood T cell repertoires in COVID-19. Individuals drawn from 20 to 25 US areas were about 18 to 100 years old. Per the authors' pipeline: Nucleated cell counts were estimated from reference gene primer amplification. Measured with immunoSEQ multiplex PCR; TCRdb has only the in-frame clones, and not every one. The DNA gave D and trimming, while V, J and clone size come from that table. The sample consists of approximately 150,000 clones, more than 70% of them appearing once. CDR3 length equals 10 residues. Germline CDR1 reads PRHDT; CDR2 reads FYEKMQ (reference sequence). Deletions cut 1 base from V and 11 bases from J, with 5 bases between.

J is TRBJ1-1 and V is TRBV13; D remains ambiguous. The sequenced sample consisted of PBMCs or T cells enriched from blood (not recorded which). The sequence came from a man in his forties who had recovered from COVID-19. DNA of the CDR3: TGTGCCAGCAGCTTAGTTGGCGCTTTCTTT. This sequence encodes CASSLVGAFF.